Below are 29 T cell receptor beta chains sequenced from a single sample in a study of shared clonotypes between healthy human individuals. Method: immunoSEQ multiplex PCR; TCRdb's copy keeps in-frame clones and lacks some. The repertoire has over a million clones, roughly 95% of them found once; the top ten carry 1% to 1.5%. Sequencing used naive CD4+ T cells sorted from blood. Specified subset: CD45RA+ positively selected. The receptors derive from a man aged 25 to 40 in good health.

V is TRBV9 and J is TRBJ2-5; a possible D gene is TRBD2 (6 bases). The CDR3 loop spans 15 amino acids. The germline gives CDR1 SGDLS, CDR2 YYNGEE. V lost 0 bases, J lost 5 bases, and 14 bases lay in between. In nucleotides, the CDR3 is TGTGCCAGCAGCGTAGGGCAGGAGGGATGGGAGACCCAGTACTTC. Its protein is CASSVGQEGWETQYF.

V is TRBV5-4 and J is TRBJ2-3; tentatively, D is TRBD1 (5 bases). The CDR3 runs to 15 residues. V was pared by 0 bases and J by 2 bases, with 10 bases between. Per germline, CDR1 SGHNT and CDR2 YYREEE (reference sequence). CDR3 residues: CASSLAQGNTDTQYF. CDR3 DNA: TGTGCCAGCAGCTTGGCTCAGGGCAACACAGATACGCAGTATTTT.

This chain uses TRBV5-1 with TRBJ2-2; no reliable D call. CDR3 length equals 12 residues. Trimming cost V 4 bases and J 6 bases, with 7 bases left between them. Germline assignment: CDR1 SGHRS and CDR2 YFSETQ. This CDR3 reads CASSRTSGELFF. The CDR3 bases are TGCGCCAGCAGCAGAACTTCCGGGGAGCTGTTTTTT.

Only one count was recorded for this clone. V gene TRBV10-3 combines with J gene TRBJ2-1, with 9 bases identical to TRBD2. CDR1 is ENHRY and CDR2 is SYGVKD in the germline V gene. The J segment lost 5 bases and the V segment lost 8 bases, leaving 13 bases of the junction unmatched. This CDR3 spans 16 amino acids. CDR3 region: CAIFEGGASGNNEQFF. In DNA form, the CDR3 reads TGTGCCATCTTTGAGGGGGGGGCTAGCGGGAACAATGAGCAGTTCTTC.

The V gene is TRBV2, the J gene TRBJ1-1; no reliable D call. CDR3 length equals 13 residues. The germline CDR1 and CDR2 sequences are SNHLY and FYNNEI. Trimming stripped 7 bases from V and 1 base from J, with 10 bases between. DNA of the CDR3: TGTGCCAGCAATTGGCACAAGAACACTGAAGCTTTCTTT. Amino acid sequence: CASNWHKNTEAFF.

Note on this clone: Other DNA sequences in this sample translate to the same CDR3. This sequence joins TRBV28 and TRBJ1-5; the D is unclear. From germline, CDR1 is MDHEN and CDR2 SYDVKM. The V end was cut by 2 bases, the J end by 4 bases, with 3 bases between. The CDR3 is 12 residues long. The CDR3 sequence is CASSLENQPQHF. Here the CDR3 DNA reads TGTGCCAGCAGTTTAGAGAATCAGCCCCAGCATTTT.

CDR3 residues: CASRPVGDTEAFF. Here the CDR3 DNA reads TGTGCCAGCAGACCTGTAGGGGATACTGAAGCTTTCTTT. The chain carries TRBV5-4 and TRBJ1-1; perhaps TRBD1 as D (5 bases). The V gene lost 5 bases and the J gene lost 5 bases, with 13 bases spanning the gap. Germline-derived CDR1 and CDR2 are SGHNT and YYREEE (reference sequence). The CDR3 loop spans 13 amino acids.

The V gene is TRBV30, the J gene TRBJ2-7; weak D call: TRBD2 (5 bases). Germline V gene data show CDR1 as GTSNPN and CDR2 as SVGIG (reference sequence). This CDR3 comprises 12 residues. With 8 bases removed from V and 0 bases from J, the gap between germline ends came to 11 bases. The CDR3 DNA reads as TGTGCCCAACAAGCGGACTCCTACGAGCAGTACTTC. Encoded protein: CAQQADSYEQYF. Using reference TRBV30 and TRBJ2-7 for the parts outside the CDR3, the full variable domain is SQTIHQWPATLVQPVGSPLSLECTVEGTSNPNLYWYRQAAGRGLQLLFYSVGIGQISSEVPQNLSASRPQDRQFILSSKKLLLSDSGFYLCAQQADSYEQYFGPGTRLTVT.

About this clone: In the same sample, other DNA sequences code for this CDR3. The V and J genes are TRBV20-1 and TRBJ1-5; D unresolved. This CDR3 spans 11 amino acids. Deletions cut 6 bases from V and 6 bases from J, with 9 bases between. The germline gives CDR1 DFQATT, CDR2 SNEGSKA (reference sequence). This chain's CDR3 is CSAGVGQPQHF. DNA for the CDR3: TGCAGTGCCGGGGTCGGTCAGCCCCAGCATTTT.

The chain links TRBV10-1 to TRBJ2-7; D is unresolved. The CDR3 spans 13 residues. Trimming cost V 0 bases and J 10 bases, with 13 bases left between them. The V gene's germline CDR1 is WNHNN and CDR2 SYGVQD (reference sequence). CDR3 in DNA: TGCGCCAGCAGTGAGTCGGGATTGGTGAGCCAGTACTTC. This codes for CASSESGLVSQYF.

As regards this clone: The same CDR3 is also encoded by other DNA sequences in this sample. The chain joins TRBV28 to TRBJ2-2, with D unresolved. Germline V gene data show CDR1 as MDHEN and CDR2 as SYDVKM. The CDR3 is made up of 13 amino acids. V lost 5 bases to trimming and J lost 2 bases, with 6 bases between them. This CDR3 is CASSPQNTGELFF. The CDR3 coding sequence is TGTGCCAGCAGTCCTCAAAACACCGGGGAGCTGTTTTTT.

The CDR3 coding sequence is TGTGCCAGTAGTATAGACGTCAGAGCCTACGAGCAGTACTTC. Encoded protein: CASSIDVRAYEQYF. The chain employs TRBV19 and TRBJ2-7; D unresolved. CDR1 is LNHDA, CDR2 SQIVND, per germline (reference sequence). The V end was cut by 0 bases, the J end by 2 bases, with 8 bases between. CDR3 length equals 14 residues. Drawing the rest from reference TRBV19 and TRBJ2-7, the complete variable domain is DGGITQSPKYLFRKEGQNVTLSCEQNLNHDAMYWYRQDPGQGLRLIYYSQIVNDFQKGDIAEGYSVSREKKESFPLTVTSAQKNPTAFYLCASSIDVRAYEQYFGPGTRLTVT.

The genes are TRBV6-5 and TRBJ1-2, with D unresolved. Trimming shortened V by 8 bases and J by 7 bases, and 20 bases separated the two germline ends. Germline V gene data show CDR1 as MNHEY and CDR2 as SVGAGI. This CDR3 has 14 residues. This chain's CDR3 is CASGLPIGSSGYTF. As DNA, the CDR3 is TGTGCCAGCGGCCTCCCGATCGGGTCAAGTGGCTACACCTTC.

The chain couples TRBV27 to TRBJ2-6; TRBD2 might be the D (6 bases). With 0 bases removed from V and 0 bases from J, the gap between germline ends came to 15 bases. The CDR3 consists of 19 residues. In germline, CDR1 is MNHEY, CDR2 SMNVEV (reference sequence). The CDR3 sequence: CASSLSLGLFSSGANVLTF. The DNA for the CDR3 is TGTGCCAGCAGTTTATCCCTCGGACTATTTAGCTCTGGGGCCAACGTCCTGACTTTC.

The chain has TRBV6-1 and TRBJ1-5, with a tentative D call TRBD1 (5 bases). The ends were cut back, 4 bases at V and 2 bases at J, with 12 bases in the middle. The CDR3 is 15 amino acids. The germline V gene encodes CDR1 MNHNS and CDR2 SASEGT. The CDR3 DNA reads as TGTGCCAGCAGTGCTCTAACGGGGGGCAATCAGCCCCAGCATTTT. Protein: CASSALTGGNQPQHF.

The gene calls are TRBV10-1 and TRBJ2-2, with a weak D call TRBD2 (5 bases). This CDR3 contains 13 residues. Germline assignment: CDR1 WNHNN and CDR2 SYGVQD (reference sequence). Trimming removed 0 bases from V and 10 bases from J, with 9 bases in between. CDR3 protein: CASSESEGLELFF. CDR3 nucleotides: TGCGCCAGCAGTGAGTCTGAGGGCCTGGAGCTGTTTTTT.

The V gene is TRBV27, the J gene TRBJ2-3; tentative D call: TRBD2 (5 bases). Trimming left V 5 bases short and J 2 bases short, with 23 bases between. CDR1 MNHEY and CDR2 SMNVEV come from the germline V gene (reference sequence). This CDR3 spans 18 amino acids. Written as DNA, the CDR3 is TGTGCCAGCAGTCGCTTCCCGACTAACCCTACCGACACAGATACGCAGTATTTT. Its protein product is CASSRFPTNPTDTDTQYF.

This sequence joins TRBV14 and TRBJ1-2; D perhaps matches TRBD1 (6 bases). Trimming removed 4 bases at V and 5 bases at J, with 20 bases between. Germline values: CDR1 SGHDN, CDR2 FVKESK. The CDR3 runs to 16 residues. This CDR3 is CASSRSFTGGRYGYTF. CDR3 in DNA: TGTGCCAGCAGCCGAAGTTTTACGGGGGGCCGGTATGGCTACACCTTC. The full variable domain, with the rest looked up from reference TRBV14 and TRBJ1-2, is EAGVTQFPSHSVIEKGQTVTLRCDPISGHDNLYWYRRVMGKEIKFLLHFVKESKQDESGMPNNRFLAERTGGTYSTLKVQPAELEDSGVYFCASSRSFTGGRYGYTFGSGTRLTVV.

The gene calls are TRBV29-1 and TRBJ2-3; 14 nucleotides line up with TRBD2. The CDR3 loop spans 16 amino acids. Looked up from germline, CDR1 is SQVTM and CDR2 is ANQGSEA. J was trimmed by 3 bases and V by 4 bases; bases with no gene match: 6. This chain's CDR3 is CSVAGLAGVLTDTQYF. The DNA for the CDR3 is TGCAGCGTTGCGGGACTAGCGGGAGTTTTGACAGATACGCAGTATTTT.

The J gene is TRBJ1-2, the V gene TRBV10-3, with unresolved D. Trimming took off 6 bases at V and 6 bases at J, with 20 bases between the two ends. This CDR3 is 15 amino acids long. Germline CDR1 and CDR2: ENHRY and SYGVKD. CDR3 in amino acids: CAISHDRSPENGYTF. In DNA form, the CDR3 reads TGTGCCATCAGCCATGATAGGAGCCCTGAGAATGGCTACACCTTC.

The chain carries TRBV30 and TRBJ1-1; 7 nucleotides align to TRBD1. There are 10 residues in the CDR3. Looked up from germline, CDR1 is GTSNPN and CDR2 is SVGIG (reference sequence). V lost 7 bases and J lost 4; bases outside the gene matches: 0. Here the CDR3 reads CASGGTEAFF. The CDR3, as DNA: TGTGCCTCAGGGGGCACTGAAGCTTTCTTT. The full variable domain, with the rest looked up from reference TRBV30 and TRBJ1-1, is SQTIHQWPATLVQPVGSPLSLECTVEGTSNPNLYWYRQAAGRGLQLLFYSVGIGQISSEVPQNLSASRPQDRQFILSSKKLLLSDSGFYLCASGGTEAFFGQGTRLTVV.

The J gene is TRBJ1-3, the V gene TRBV29-1, with D possibly TRBD1 on 6 matching bases. The CDR3 length is 11 residues. Germline assignment: CDR1 SQVTM and CDR2 ANQGSEA. V was shortened by 2 bases and J by 10 bases, with 9 bases between the two germline ends. This CDR3 is CSVERGATIYF. The CDR3 bases are TGCAGCGTTGAAAGGGGGGCGACCATATATTTT.

V usage is TRBV7-6 and J usage is TRBJ1-2, with TRBD1 matching 11 bases. With V trimmed by 1 base and J by 8 bases, 15 bases remained unmatched. Germline lookup yields CDR1 SGHVS and CDR2 FNYEAQ. The CDR3 has 18 amino acids. The CDR3 nucleotides read TGTGCCAGCAGCTTAGGTCATAGGACAGGGGGCCTGTGGAGCGGCTACACCTTC. It codes for CASSLGHRTGGLWSGYTF.

This sequence joins TRBV28 and TRBJ2-3, with D maybe TRBD2 (5 bases). The CDR3 loop spans 21 amino acids. The V gene's germline CDR1 is MDHEN and CDR2 SYDVKM. The V end was cut by 4 bases, the J end by 0 bases, with 29 bases between. As DNA, the CDR3 is TGTGCCAGCAGTTCACCACGGGGAGCGGCCCACCCCCGGACTAGCACAGATACGCAGTATTTT. This gives the protein CASSSPRGAAHPRTSTDTQYF.

V usage is TRBV10-3 and J usage is TRBJ2-1, with D perhaps assigned TRBD1 or TRBD2 (5 bases each). This CDR3 contains 15 residues. Trimming stripped 11 bases from V and 0 bases from J, with 17 bases between. From germline, CDR1 is ENHRY and CDR2 SYGVKD. In nucleotides, the CDR3 is TGTGCCGCCTCTGTAGCGACAGACTCCTACAATGAGCAGTTCTTC. Translated: CAASVATDSYNEQFF.

V usage is TRBV29-1 and J usage is TRBJ1-2, with 8 bases identical to TRBD1. The CDR3 has 14 amino acids. The germline CDR1 and CDR2 sequences are SQVTM and ANQGSEA. Unmatched junction bases numbered 8, after V lost 4 bases and J lost 4 bases. CDR3 nucleotides: TGCAGCGTTGTGGGGGTGGGGACAGGCTATGGCTACACCTTC. It specifies CSVVGVGTGYGYTF.

Only one count was recorded for this clone. The chain carries TRBV2 and TRBJ2-3; weak D call: TRBD2 (7 bases). The germline V gene encodes CDR1 SNHLY and CDR2 FYNNEI. This CDR3 region has 15 residues. The V gene lost 7 bases and the J gene lost 3 bases, with 17 bases spanning the gap. The CDR3 DNA reads TGTGCCAGCAATAAGGGGAGGGGGACAACAGATACGCAGTATTTT. Translation gives CASNKGRGTTDTQYF. The full variable domain, its missing parts supplied by reference TRBV2 and TRBJ2-3, is EPEVTQTPSHQVTQMGQEVILRCVPISNHLYFYWYRQILGQKVEFLVSFYNNEISEKSEIFDDQFSVERPDGSNFTLKIRSTKLEDSAMYFCASNKGRGTTDTQYFGPGTRLTVL.

This chain links TRBV7-8 with TRBJ2-2; D is possibly TRBD2 (5 bases). Germline CDR1 reads SGHVS; CDR2 reads FQNEAQ. This CDR3 contains 15 residues. V gave up 5 bases and J gave up 6 bases, with 16 bases separating them. The CDR3 bases are TGTGCCAGCAGCACGCGGGCCCTCATGGCCGGGGAGCTGTTTTTT. Translated, it gives CASSTRALMAGELFF.

The rearrangement links TRBV28 to TRBJ2-3; possibly TRBD1 for D (6 bases). V gave up 6 bases and J gave up 3 bases, with 19 bases separating them. Per germline, CDR1 MDHEN and CDR2 SYDVKM. CDR3 size: 16 residues. The CDR3 bases are TGTGCCAGCAGCCCCCAGGGGTTGGTTAAAACAGATACGCAGTATTTT. Encoded protein: CASSPQGLVKTDTQYF.